This entry features one T cell receptor (beta chain) sequence. Its cognate antigen is unknown. Trimming took off 3 bases at V and 2 bases at J, with 14 bases between the two ends. The CDR3 length is 15 residues. CDR1 is LNHDA, CDR2 SQIVND, per germline (reference sequence). Time point meaning: sample taken at primary tumor resection. A unique molecular identifier was carried by every single TCR cDNA molecule. From the 5' RACE reads, TCRdb called clonotypes with MiXCR, one entry per CDR3 protein. The sample has 20,000 to 25,000 distinct CDR3 sequences, around 4.3% seen once. These data come from a study of spatial heterogeneity in lung cancer. Study findings and constraints: Relative to follow-up, resection was when ubiquitous expanded tumor TCRs appeared more in blood.

The gene calls are TRBV19 and TRBJ2-7, with D possibly being TRBD1 (5 bases). Sequenced material: PBMCs, taken at surgery. The source is a male donor with early-stage non-small cell lung cancer. CDR3 sequence (DNA): TGTGCCAGTAGTATCCGTTCAGGGTTGACCTACGAGCAGTACTTC. Residues: CASSIRSGLTYEQYF.